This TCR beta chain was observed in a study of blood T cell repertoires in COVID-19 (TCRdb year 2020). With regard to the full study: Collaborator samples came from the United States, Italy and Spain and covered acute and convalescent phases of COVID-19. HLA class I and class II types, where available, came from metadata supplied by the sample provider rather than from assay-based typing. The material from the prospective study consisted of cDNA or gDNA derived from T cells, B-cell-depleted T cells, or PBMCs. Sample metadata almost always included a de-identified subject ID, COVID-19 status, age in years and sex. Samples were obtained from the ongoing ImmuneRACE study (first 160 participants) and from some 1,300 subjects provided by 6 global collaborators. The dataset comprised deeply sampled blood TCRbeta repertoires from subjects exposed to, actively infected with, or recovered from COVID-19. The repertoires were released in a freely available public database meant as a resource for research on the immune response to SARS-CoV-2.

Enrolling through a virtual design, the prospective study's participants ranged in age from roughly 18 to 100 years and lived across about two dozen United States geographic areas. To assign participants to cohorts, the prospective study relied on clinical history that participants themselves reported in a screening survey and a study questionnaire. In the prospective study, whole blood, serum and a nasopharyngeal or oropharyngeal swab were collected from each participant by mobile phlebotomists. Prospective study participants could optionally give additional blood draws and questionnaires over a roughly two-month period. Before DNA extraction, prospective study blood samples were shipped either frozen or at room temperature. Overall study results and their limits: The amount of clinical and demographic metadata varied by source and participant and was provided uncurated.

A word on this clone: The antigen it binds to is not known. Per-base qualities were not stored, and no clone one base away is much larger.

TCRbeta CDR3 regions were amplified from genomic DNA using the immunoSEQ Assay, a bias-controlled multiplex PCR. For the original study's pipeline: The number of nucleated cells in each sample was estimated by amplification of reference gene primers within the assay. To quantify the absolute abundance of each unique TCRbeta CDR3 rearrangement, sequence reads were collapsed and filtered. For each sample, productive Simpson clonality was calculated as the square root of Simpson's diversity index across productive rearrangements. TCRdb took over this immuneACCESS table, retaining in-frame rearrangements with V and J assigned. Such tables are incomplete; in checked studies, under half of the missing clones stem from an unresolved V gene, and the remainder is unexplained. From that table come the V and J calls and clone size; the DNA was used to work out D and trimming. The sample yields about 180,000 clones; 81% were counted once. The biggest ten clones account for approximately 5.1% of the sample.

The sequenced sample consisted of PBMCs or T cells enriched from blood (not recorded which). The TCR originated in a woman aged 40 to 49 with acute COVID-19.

The bases are TGTGCCTGGAGTGCGAACGCCGGGACAGGCGAAGCTTTCTTT. This is translated as CAWSANAGTGEAFF. The V and J genes are TRBV30 and TRBJ1-1, with 8 junctional bases fitting TRBD1. Here V drops 1 base and J drops 8 bases, and the junction holds 9 bases not matched to any gene. The CDR3 numbers 14 residues from cysteine through phenylalanine. Just CDR3 DNA is preserved here, 42 bases in frame from base 1. The germline V gene (reference sequence) gives CDR1 as GTSNPN and CDR2 as SVGIG.